The clone carrying this T cell receptor (beta chain) was counted a single time. As yet, its antigen is unknown. Germline values: CDR1 KGHDR, CDR2 SFDVKD. The V and J ends lost 9 bases and 0 bases respectively, with 10 bases between them. The CDR3 totals 13 residues. These data come from a study of T cell responses to AZD1222 COVID-19 vaccine. Notes on the study in general: When two AZD1222 doses had been given, Spike-specific TCR breadth and depth rose. With dominance at 160-218 and 743-854, vaccine-associated CD4 TCRs spanned spike. At baseline, just five to seven AZD1222 recipients tested seropositive. Clonal diversity may have been underestimated in mostly white British donors.

Assay: immunoSEQ multiplex PCR; the TCRdb copy retains only in-frame clones and omits some. The repertoire holds about 140,000 clones, with 80% to 90% as singletons. The chain links TRBV24-1 to TRBJ1-1; tentatively, D is TRBD1 (5 bases). The sequence was obtained from an adult in good health. Sequencing used peripheral blood, obtained on day 0 of AZD1222 vaccination. The CDR3: CATSAGLNTEAFF. CDR3 bases: TGTGCCACCTCGGCAGGGTTGAACACTGAAGCTTTCTTT.